This is a list of T cell receptor beta chains from one sample in a study of blood T cell repertoires in COVID-19. Sequencing was performed with immunoSEQ multiplex PCR; in TCRdb, only in-frame clones are kept and a portion is missing. The sample includes around 260,000 clones, around 86% of them seen just once. Sequencing used peripheral blood. These receptor sequences come from a man aged 35-49 years who had recovered from COVID-19. The CDR3 runs from the conserved cysteine through the conserved F or W. D genes are given only for firm matches. Clone size is stated in some rows and not others, as once, few, many or a class when expanded.

clone size	V gene	D gene	J gene	CDR3 protein	CDR3 DNA
-	TRBV7-2	TRBD1	TRBJ2-7	CASSRTGFSYEQYF	TGTGCCAGCAGCCGGACAGGTTTTTCCTACGAGCAGTACTTC
-	TRBV7-2	TRBD2	TRBJ2-2	CASSPGLAGTRTGELFF	TGTGCCAGCAGCCCCGGACTAGCGGGGACTAGGACCGGGGAGCTGTTTTTT
-	TRBV5-1	-	TRBJ2-1	CASSSPGLKNEQFF	TGCGCCAGCAGCTCGCCGGGACTTAAGAATGAGCAGTTCTTC
once	TRBV12-3/TRBV12-4	TRBD1	TRBJ2-1	CASRRTGNEQFF	TGTGCCAGCAGACGGACAGGCAATGAGCAGTTCTTC
once	TRBV7-2	-	TRBJ1-3	CASSFLSPGNTIYF	TGTGCCAGCAGCTTCCTGAGCCCTGGAAACACCATATATTTT
-	TRBV30	-	TRBJ2-1	CAWVPLASSYNEQFF	TGTGCCTGGGTACCCCTAGCGAGCTCCTACAATGAGCAGTTCTTC
once	TRBV9	-	TRBJ2-5	CASSVIQGTQYF	TGTGCCAGCAGCGTTATACAGGGCACCCAGTACTTC
-	TRBV9	TRBD1	TRBJ2-1	CASSVEGQGTSYNEQFF	TGTGCCAGCAGCGTAGAGGGACAGGGTACTTCCTACAATGAGCAGTTCTTC
once	TRBV2	TRBD2	TRBJ2-3	CASRATSGREGTQYF	TGTGCCAGCAGAGCCACTAGCGGGAGGGAGGGTACGCAGTATTTT
-	TRBV6-5	-	TRBJ1-3	CASTRTAEPGNTIYF	TGTGCCAGCACCCGTACAGCCGAACCTGGAAACACCATATATTTT
-	TRBV6-1	-	TRBJ1-5	CASSEGPSNQPQHF	TGTGCCAGCAGTGAAGGGCCGAGCAATCAGCCCCAGCATTTT
-	TRBV19	TRBD2	TRBJ2-5	CASSSIAGTSETQYF	TGTGCCTCCTCCTCCATAGCGGGTACTTCAGAGACCCAGTACTTC
-	TRBV7-9	TRBD2	TRBJ2-1	CASSLGNSGRRDNEQFF	TGTGCCAGCAGCTTAGGTAATAGCGGGAGAAGGGACAATGAGCAGTTCTTC
-	TRBV3-1/TRBV3-2	TRBD1	TRBJ2-1	CASSQGTGGSSYNEQFF	TGTGCCAGCAGCCAAGGGACAGGGGGCAGCTCCTACAATGAGCAGTTCTTC
-	TRBV11-2	-	TRBJ1-1	CASSSGPGGQMNTEAFF	TGTGCCAGCAGCTCCGGACCCGGAGGACAGATGAACACTGAAGCTTTCTTT
-	TRBV6-5	TRBD1	TRBJ1-2	CASRSRGDYHGYTF	TGTGCCAGCAGAAGCAGGGGGGATTATCATGGCTACACCTTC
-	TRBV27	TRBD1	TRBJ1-6	CASSIQGASNSPLHF	TGTGCCAGCAGTATACAGGGGGCGAGTAATTCACCCCTCCACTTT
-	TRBV5-1	TRBD2	TRBJ2-1	CASSLQLAGYNEQFF	TGCGCCAGCAGCTTGCAATTAGCGGGCTACAATGAGCAGTTCTTC
once	TRBV5-4	-	TRBJ2-5	CASSLPGRETQYF	TGTGCCAGCAGCTTGCCGGGTCGGGAGACCCAGTACTTC
few	TRBV2	TRBD1	TRBJ2-5	CARKGQGGPQYF	TGTGCCAGAAAGGGACAGGGAGGTCCCCAGTACTTC
-	TRBV6-6	TRBD1	TRBJ1-5	CASSYPNQGGNQPQHF	TGTGCCAGCAGTTACCCGAATCAGGGGGGCAATCAGCCCCAGCATTTT
-	TRBV19	-	TRBJ1-2	CASSIAGTNYGYTF	TGTGCCAGTAGTATTGCAGGGACTAACTATGGCTACACCTTC
-	TRBV7-9	TRBD1	TRBJ2-1	CASSPPRTGAAQFF	TGTGCCAGCAGCCCACCGCGGACAGGGGCCGCCCAGTTCTTC
-	TRBV6-6	-	TRBJ2-1	CASCRSGLNNEQFF	TGTGCCAGCTGTCGAAGTGGGCTGAACAATGAGCAGTTCTTC
few	TRBV5-4	-	TRBJ2-5	CASSLFNSQETQYF	TGTGCCAGCAGCTTGTTTAACAGTCAAGAGACCCAGTACTTC
-	TRBV6-6	TRBD2	TRBJ2-7	CASSDRAGVNYEQYF	TGTGCCAGCAGTGACAGAGCGGGAGTGAACTACGAGCAGTACTTC
-	TRBV27	TRBD1	TRBJ1-4	CASSSLGGQGLEKLFF	TGTGCCAGCAGCTCCCTAGGGGGACAGGGGTTAGAAAAACTGTTTTTT
-	TRBV5-1	-	TRBJ2-2	CASSLSAGQFGELFF	TGCGCCAGCAGCTTGTCGGCGGGGCAATTCGGGGAGCTGTTTTTT
-	TRBV19	TRBD2	TRBJ2-1	CASIGTNYNEQFF	TGTGCCAGTATCGGGACTAACTACAATGAGCAGTTCTTC
-	TRBV7-2	TRBD1	TRBJ1-1	CASSKRTGEGTEAFF	TGTGCCAGCAGCAAACGGACAGGTGAGGGTACTGAAGCTTTCTTT
-	TRBV7-9	-	TRBJ2-6	CASSLSSRVPGANVLTF	TGTGCCAGCAGCTTATCGTCCAGGGTCCCTGGGGCCAACGTCCTGACTTTC
-	TRBV2	TRBD1	TRBJ1-2	CASRNRGDYGYTF	TGTGCCAGCAGGAACAGGGGCGACTATGGCTACACCTTC
-	TRBV6-5	TRBD1	TRBJ1-2	CASRGTGGLNYGYTF	TGTGCCAGCAGAGGTACAGGGGGCTTGAACTATGGCTACACCTTC
-	TRBV6-2/TRBV6-3	-	TRBJ1-5	CASSFTGRGINQPQHF	TGTGCCAGCAGTTTTACAGGCAGGGGCATCAATCAGCCCCAGCATTTT
-	TRBV19	-	TRBJ2-6	CASSIVGRGASGANVLTF	TGTGCCAGTAGTATAGTGGGGCGGGGAGCCTCTGGGGCCAACGTCCTGACTTTC
-	TRBV5-1	TRBD2	TRBJ2-1	CASSSLAGAHNEQFF	TGCGCCAGCAGTTCACTAGCGGGGGCTCATAATGAGCAGTTCTTC
-	TRBV5-6	TRBD1	TRBJ1-2	CASSPTGSGGYTF	TGTGCCAGCAGCCCGACAGGGTCGGGTGGCTACACCTTC
once	TRBV10-3	TRBD1	TRBJ1-6	CASKTGAGKDSPLHF	TGTGCCTCCAAAACAGGGGCAGGGAAAGATTCACCCCTCCACTTT
-	TRBV27	TRBD2	TRBJ2-5	CASSLRSSGAAQYF	TGTGCCAGCAGTTTAAGGTCTAGCGGAGCGGCCCAGTACTTC
-	TRBV7-9	-	TRBJ1-4	CASSSGRGDGTNEKLFF	TGTGCCAGCAGCTCGGGCAGGGGAGATGGCACTAATGAAAAACTGTTTTTT
-	TRBV27	TRBD1	TRBJ1-3	CASSDRVVNTIYF	TGTGCCAGCTCTGACAGGGTTGTAAACACCATATATTTT
-	TRBV7-2	TRBD1	TRBJ2-5	CASSSRQGKQTQYF	TGTGCCAGCAGTTCAAGACAGGGAAAACAGACCCAGTACTTC
-	TRBV3-1/TRBV3-2	TRBD1	TRBJ2-6	CASSQTQGAGANVLTF	TGTGCCAGCAGCCAAACTCAGGGGGCTGGGGCCAACGTCCTGACTTTC
once	TRBV6-2/TRBV6-3	-	TRBJ1-6	CASSYQEVTLHF	TGTGCCAGCAGTTATCAAGAGGTCACCCTCCACTTT
-	TRBV4-2	TRBD1	TRBJ1-5	CASSQGSGQGPWPQHF	TGTGCCAGCAGCCAAGGCTCGGGACAGGGTCCCTGGCCCCAGCATTTT